Below, 21 T cell receptor beta chains from the same sample are listed, as sequenced in a study of cytomegalovirus exposure and HLA in healthy donors. Data came from immunoSEQ multiplex PCR; TCRdb stores just in-frame clones and leaves some out. Of some 130,000 clones listed, roughly nine tenths are singletons. Sequences were obtained from PBMCs. All receptors come from a woman under 30 in good health and CMV-seronegative.

This sequence joins TRBV5-1 and TRBJ2-7; possibly TRBD1 for D (6 bases). Germline V gene lookup returns CDR1 SGHRS and CDR2 YFSETQ. V shed 0 bases and J shed 2 bases, with 12 bases lying between them. The CDR3 runs 15 residues. CDR3 bases: TGCGCCAGCAGCTTGGTCGCAGGGACAACCTACGAGCAGTACTTC. Translating it yields CASSLVAGTTYEQYF.

The chain joins TRBV6-6 to TRBJ2-7; TRBD2 is a possible D gene (6 bases). Trimming removed 2 bases at V and 4 bases at J, with 18 bases between. Per the germline V gene, CDR1 is MNHNY and CDR2 is SVGAGI (reference sequence). The CDR3 is 16 amino acids. CDR3 region: CASSYPEGLSNYEQYF. DNA for the CDR3: TGTGCCAGCAGTTACCCAGAGGGACTTTCCAATTACGAGCAGTACTTC.

This clone was observed once. The chain uses TRBV2 and TRBJ2-3; 11 bases match TRBD2. The V gene's germline CDR1 is SNHLY and CDR2 FYNNEI. This CDR3 contains 15 residues. The trim removed 5 bases at V and 8 bases at J, leaving 9 bases unmatched. This chain's CDR3 is CASSPSGGSGSTQYF. DNA of the CDR3: TGTGCCAGCAGTCCTAGCGGGGGGTCCGGTTCTACGCAGTATTTT.

This clone has only one observation. The chain combines TRBV5-1 with TRBJ2-3; TRBD1 aligns across 7 bases. This CDR3 comprises 16 residues. Germline CDR1 reads SGHRS; CDR2 reads YFSETQ. V lost 1 base to trimming and J lost 0 bases; unmatched junction nucleotides: 5. In DNA, the CDR3 is TGCGCCAGCAGCTTGTTCAGGGGGTTGAGCACAGATACGCAGTATTTT. Protein: CASSLFRGLSTDTQYF.

This rearrangement joins TRBV4-2 to TRBJ2-6; 9 bases fit TRBD2. The CDR3 covers 18 residues. Per the germline V gene, CDR1 is LGHNA and CDR2 is YNFKEQ. Trimming at V came to 0 bases and at J to 1 base, leaving 4 bases not matched to a gene. CDR3 loop: CASSQDPSGVSGANVLTF. The CDR3 DNA is TGTGCCAGCAGCCAAGATCCTAGCGGGGTATCTGGGGCCAACGTCCTGACTTTC.

The chain recombines TRBV5-4 with TRBJ1-1; 9 positions match TRBD1. From germline, CDR1 is SGHNT and CDR2 YYREEE (reference sequence). Trimming at V came to 3 bases and at J to 2 bases, leaving 2 bases not matched to a gene. The CDR3 contains 14 residues. CDR3 region: CASSSTGGNTEAFF. DNA for the CDR3: TGTGCCAGCAGCTCGACAGGGGGTAACACTGAAGCTTTCTTT.

The chain joins TRBV6-5 to TRBJ1-1, with 7 positions matching TRBD1. V was clipped by 6 bases and J by 3 bases; unmatched bases: 7. CDR3 length: 14 residues. Looked up from germline, CDR1 is MNHEY and CDR2 is SVGAGI. DNA for the CDR3: TGTGCCAGCAGGAACAGGGGCCGGGACACTGAAGCTTTCTTT. Translating gives CASRNRGRDTEAFF.

In regard to this clone: The germline gene is not matched at one end of the junction; a read error may be the cause. Other DNA sequences in this specimen translate into the identical CDR3. V gene TRBV4-1 combines with J gene TRBJ2-2; 10 bases match TRBD2. This CDR3 has 16 residues. The germline gives CDR1 MGHRA, CDR2 YSYEKL. This chain's CDR3 is CASSQGASGGVGELFF. The CDR3 nucleotides are TGCGCCAGCAGCCAAGGCGCCAGCGGGGGGGTCGGGGAACTGTTTTTT.

The V call is TRBV1, the J call TRBJ2-1; no check of the table's D call, TRBD2, against the DNA was made. TRBV1 is recorded as a pseudogene. CDR3 size: 14 residues. The CDR3, as DNA: TGCACCAGCAGCCAAGGGCGACTAGACGATGAGCAGTTCTTC. Residues: CTSSQGRLDDEQFF.

The chain carries TRBV5-1 and TRBJ2-5, with 7 bases fitting TRBD1. This CDR3 contains 15 residues. Germline V gene lookup returns CDR1 SGHRS and CDR2 YFSETQ. The V segment lost 4 bases and the J segment 3 bases; nucleotides outside the gene matches: 9. For the CDR3, the DNA is TGCGCCAGCAGCGTGAACACAGGGGACGAAGAGACCCAGTACTTC. Its protein is CASSVNTGDEETQYF.

The rearrangement joins TRBV5-1 to TRBJ1-3; D ambiguous. The CDR3 covers 14 residues. Germline V CDR1 and CDR2: SGHRS, YFSETQ. V shed 0 bases and J shed 4 bases, with 8 bases lying between them. DNA of the CDR3: TGCGCCAGCAGCTTGGTTGGTCGGGGAAACACCATATATTTT. Translated: CASSLVGRGNTIYF.

This chain links TRBV5-8 with TRBJ1-3; 11 nucleotides align to TRBD1. Per the germline V gene, CDR1 is SGHTS and CDR2 is YDEGEE. This CDR3 contains 14 residues. J was trimmed by 4 bases and V by 4 bases; bases with no gene match: 1. CDR3 DNA: TGTGCCAGCAGCAGGGACAGGGGGGGAAACACCATATATTTT. This sequence encodes CASSRDRGGNTIYF. The full variable domain, with the rest looked up from reference TRBV5-8 and TRBJ1-3, is EAGVTQSPTHLIKTRGQQATLRCSPISGHTSVYWYQQALGLGLQFLLWYDEGEERNRGNFPPRFSGRQFPNYSSELNVNALELEDSALYLCASSRDRGGNTIYFGEGSWLTVV.

This chain uses TRBV6-5 with TRBJ1-5, with 9 nucleotides matching TRBD1. CDR3 length: 13 residues. Germline V gene data show CDR1 as MNHEY and CDR2 as SVGAGI. J lost 7 bases, V lost 7 bases, and 5 bases had no gene match. Here the CDR3 reads CASTRDRGQPQHF. The CDR3 bases are TGTGCCAGCACCCGAGACAGGGGGCAGCCCCAGCATTTT.

This chain links TRBV6-4 with TRBJ1-2; a weak D match, TRBD1 (6 bases). Trimming left V 2 bases short and J 10 bases short, with 17 bases between. The CDR3 loop spans 14 amino acids. CDR1 is MRHNA, CDR2 SNTAGT, per germline. CDR3 DNA: TGTGCCAGCAGTGACCGCGTCGGTTTGGGGGCCTACACCTTC. This translates into CASSDRVGLGAYTF.

CDR3 bases: TGTGCCAGCAGCTTACAGTTGGGACAGGGCCTCTACACCTTC. This sequence encodes CASSLQLGQGLYTF. The V gene is TRBV11-2, the J gene TRBJ1-2, with TRBD1 identical over 9 bases. The CDR3 loop spans 14 amino acids. Germline V gene lookup returns CDR1 SGHAT and CDR2 FQNNGV. With V trimmed by 2 bases and J by 10 bases, 8 bases remained unmatched.

This clone was recorded once. The chain recombines TRBV6-5 with TRBJ1-4, with D perhaps matching TRBD1 (5 bases). Germline values: CDR1 MNHEY, CDR2 SVGAGI. Trimming took off 6 bases at V and 8 bases at J, with 13 bases between the two ends. This CDR3 region has 13 residues. CDR3 DNA: TGTGCCAGCAGGTTGAGCAGGGCCGAAAAACTGTTTTTT. Translating gives CASRLSRAEKLFF.

V gene TRBV5-1 combines with J gene TRBJ1-2; D is possibly TRBD1 (5 bases). The CDR3 spans 13 residues. The germline V and J ends were trimmed by 4 bases and 2 bases, with 9 bases remaining between them. CDR1 is SGHRS and CDR2 is YFSETQ in the germline V gene. CDR3 coding DNA: TGCGCCAGCAGCCCGACAGAGAACTATGGCTACACCTTC. The encoded protein is CASSPTENYGYTF.

The rearrangement links TRBV15 to TRBJ1-3, with a weak D call TRBD1 (5 bases). The CDR3 runs 14 residues. From germline, CDR1 is LNHNV and CDR2 YYDKDF (reference sequence). The germline V and J ends were trimmed by 2 bases and 1 base, with 6 bases remaining between them. CDR3 nucleotide sequence: TGTGCCACCAGCAGATCAGGGTCTGGAAACACCATATATTTT. It codes for CATSRSGSGNTIYF. Looking up the rest from reference TRBV15 and TRBJ1-3 gives the full variable domain: DAMVIQNPRYQVTQFGKPVTLSCSQTLNHNVMYWYQQKSSQAPKLLFHYYDKDFNNEADTPDNFQSRRPNTSFCFLDIRSPGLGDTAMYLCATSRSGSGNTIYFGEGSWLTVV.

A remark on this clone: Germline and junction disagree at one end, which may indicate a read error. The chain employs TRBV9 and TRBJ1-2; TRBD1 matches 10 bases. Germline CDR1 SGDLS, CDR2 YYNGEE. There are 16 residues in the CDR3. The DNA for the CDR3 is TGTGCCAGCAGCGCCAATGACAGGGGGCGAGGCTATGGCTATACCTTC. It codes for CASSANDRGRGYGYTF.

The chain joins TRBV7-9 to TRBJ2-2; D may be TRBD1 (6 bases). Trimming took 7 bases from V and 2 from J, leaving 14 bases between them. From germline, CDR1 is SEHNR and CDR2 FQNEAQ (reference sequence). The CDR3 extends over 15 amino acids. CDR3 loop: CASTSQGSNTGELFF. The DNA of the CDR3 is TGTGCCAGCACTTCACAGGGAAGTAACACCGGGGAGCTGTTTTTT.

This chain links TRBV27 with TRBJ1-3; 9 bases line up with TRBD1. CDR3 length: 14 residues. Trimming at V came to 7 bases and at J to 3 bases, leaving 4 bases not matched to a gene. Germline lookup yields CDR1 MNHEY and CDR2 SMNVEV (reference sequence). DNA for the CDR3: TGTGCCAGCAAGTCGGGACAGGGTGGAAACACCATATATTTT. Its translation: CASKSGQGGNTIYF.